This T cell receptor (beta chain) derives from a study of cytomegalovirus exposure and HLA in healthy donors. Clones were sequenced by immunoSEQ multiplex PCR, and TCRdb holds only the in-frame ones, with some missing. This sample has some 140,000 clones; around four fifths occur once, and the top ten carry 25% to 30%. This CDR3 has 15 amino acids. From germline, CDR1 is SGHAT and CDR2 FQNNGV. The junction had 6 bases not matched to a gene; V was cut back by 5 bases and J by 0 bases. The rearrangement links TRBV11-2 to TRBJ2-7, with 8 bases aligning to TRBD1. This receptor was identified in a man between 25 and 39 years old in good health and CMV-seropositive. Sequencing input: PBMCs. The CDR3 nucleotides are TGTGCCAGCAGCCGCCACAGGGGGACCTCCTACGAGCAGTACTTC. As protein: CASSRHRGTSYEQYF.